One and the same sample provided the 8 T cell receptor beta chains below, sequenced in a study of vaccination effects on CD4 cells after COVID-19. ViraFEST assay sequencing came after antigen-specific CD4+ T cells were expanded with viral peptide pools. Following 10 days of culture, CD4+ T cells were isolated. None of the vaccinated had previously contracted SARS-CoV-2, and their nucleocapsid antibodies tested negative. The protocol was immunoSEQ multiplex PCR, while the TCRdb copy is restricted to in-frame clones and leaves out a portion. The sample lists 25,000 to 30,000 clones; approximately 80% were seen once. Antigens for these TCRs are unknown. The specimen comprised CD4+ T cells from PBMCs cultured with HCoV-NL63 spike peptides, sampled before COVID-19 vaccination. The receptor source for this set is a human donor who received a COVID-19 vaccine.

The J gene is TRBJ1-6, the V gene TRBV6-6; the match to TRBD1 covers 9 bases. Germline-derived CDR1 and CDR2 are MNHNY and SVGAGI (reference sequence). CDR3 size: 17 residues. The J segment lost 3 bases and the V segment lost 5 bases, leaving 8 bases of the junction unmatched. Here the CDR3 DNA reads TGTGCCAGCAGTCACAACAGGGGGCCCAACTATAATTCACCCCTCCACTTT. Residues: CASSHNRGPNYNSPLHF.

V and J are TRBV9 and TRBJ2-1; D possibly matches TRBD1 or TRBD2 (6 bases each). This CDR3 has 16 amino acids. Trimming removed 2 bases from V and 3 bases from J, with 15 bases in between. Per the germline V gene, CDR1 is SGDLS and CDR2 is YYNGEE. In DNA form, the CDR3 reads TGTGCCAGCAGCGTTGAGGGGGGCAGGATCTACAATGAGCAGTTCTTC. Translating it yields CASSVEGGRIYNEQFF. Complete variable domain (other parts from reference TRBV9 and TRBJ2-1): DSGVTQTPKHLITATGQRVTLRCSPRSGDLSVYWYQQSLDQGLQFLIQYYNGEERAKGNILERFSAQQFPDLHSELNLSSLELGDSALYFCASSVEGGRIYNEQFFGPGTRLTVL.

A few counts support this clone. CDR3 sequence reads: CATSRDQRYGYGYTF. In nucleotides, the CDR3 is TGTGCCACCAGCAGAGATCAGAGGTACGGGTATGGCTACACCTTC. The chain combines TRBV15 with TRBJ1-2, with D uncertain. The CDR3 runs to 15 residues. V lost 0 bases and J 5 bases, leaving 13 bases between the germline ends. In germline, CDR1 is LNHNV, CDR2 YYDKDF (reference sequence).

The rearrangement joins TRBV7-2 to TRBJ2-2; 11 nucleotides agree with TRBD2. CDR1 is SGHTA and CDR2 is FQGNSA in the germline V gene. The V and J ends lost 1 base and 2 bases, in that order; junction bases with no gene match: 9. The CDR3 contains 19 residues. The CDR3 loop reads CASSLGALAGAKNTGELFF. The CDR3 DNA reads TGTGCCAGCAGCTTAGGGGCACTAGCGGGGGCCAAAAACACCGGGGAGCTGTTTTTT.

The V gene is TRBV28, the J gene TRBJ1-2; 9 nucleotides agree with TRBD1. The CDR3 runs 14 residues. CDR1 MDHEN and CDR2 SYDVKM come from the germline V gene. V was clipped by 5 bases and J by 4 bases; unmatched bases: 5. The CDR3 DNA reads TGTGCCAGCAGTCTTAAGGACAGGGGCTATGGCTACACCTTC. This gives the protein CASSLKDRGYGYTF.

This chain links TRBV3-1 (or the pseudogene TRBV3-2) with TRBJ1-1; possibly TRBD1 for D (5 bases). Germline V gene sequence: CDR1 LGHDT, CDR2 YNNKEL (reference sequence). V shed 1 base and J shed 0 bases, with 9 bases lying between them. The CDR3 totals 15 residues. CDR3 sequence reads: CASSQAPGMNTEAFF. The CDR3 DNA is TGTGCCAGCAGCCAAGCCCCAGGGATGAACACTGAAGCTTTCTTT.

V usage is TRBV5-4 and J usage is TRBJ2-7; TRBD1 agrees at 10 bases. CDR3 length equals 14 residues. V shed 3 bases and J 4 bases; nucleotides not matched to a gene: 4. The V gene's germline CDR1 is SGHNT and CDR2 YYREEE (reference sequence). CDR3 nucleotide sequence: TGTGCCAGCAGCTCGGGACAGGGGAGTTACGAGCAGTACTTC. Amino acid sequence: CASSSGQGSYEQYF.

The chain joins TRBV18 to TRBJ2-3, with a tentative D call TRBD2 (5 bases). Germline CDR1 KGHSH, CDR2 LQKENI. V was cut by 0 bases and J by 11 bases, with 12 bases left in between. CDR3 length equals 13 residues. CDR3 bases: TGTGCCAGCTCACCACCCTCACTAGTCGAGCAGTATTTT. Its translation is CASSPPSLVEQYF.